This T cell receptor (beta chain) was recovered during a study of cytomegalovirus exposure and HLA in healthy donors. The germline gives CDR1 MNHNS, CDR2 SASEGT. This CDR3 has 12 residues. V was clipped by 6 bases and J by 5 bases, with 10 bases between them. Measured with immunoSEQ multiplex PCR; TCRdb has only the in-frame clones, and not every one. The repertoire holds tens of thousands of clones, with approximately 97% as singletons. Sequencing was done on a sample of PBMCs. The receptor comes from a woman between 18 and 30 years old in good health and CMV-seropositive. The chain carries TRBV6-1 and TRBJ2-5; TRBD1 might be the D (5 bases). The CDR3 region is CASRRPGETQYF. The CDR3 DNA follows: TGTGCCAGCAGAAGACCAGGGGAGACCCAGTACTTC.